This TCR beta chain was identified in a study of shared clonotypes between healthy human individuals. Study information: The donor group consisted of two women and a few men, aged 18 to 49.

The study's findings and limits: An expected dependence of interdonor clonotype sharing on sequencing depth was noted. Only blood was sampled, and tissue TCR repertoires likely differ from blood ones.

This CDR3 region has 12 residues. CDR1 is KGHSH, CDR2 LQKENI, per germline. V shed 10 bases, J shed 6 bases, and the junction held 5 bases outside the gene matches. Genomic DNA of each subset was evenly split across several immunoSEQ plates. The assay was immunoSEQ multiplex PCR, and TCRdb's table has in-frame clones only and misses some. The top ten hold 12% of the sample, which has some 480,000 clones, around 80% seen once. As for this clone: Antigen unknown.

This chain joins TRBV18 and TRBJ2-2, with TRBD1 matching 7 bases. Specimen: PBMCs. This sequence originates from a woman between 40 and 50 years old in good health. Some clones in this sample may be carry-over from other donors' samples. CDR3 coding DNA: TGTGCCACCACAGGGGATGCCGGGGAGCTGTTTTTT. It codes for CATTGDAGELFF.